Shown below are 10 T cell receptor beta chains from a single sample sequenced in a study of long-term antiretroviral therapy in people with HIV. The assay used was immunoSEQ (version v3.0), run at survey level. The table came from immunoSEQ multiplex PCR; TCRdb's copy has only in-frame clones and leaves some out. In the table there are 20,000 to 30,000 clones, almost 85% of which are singletons. The specimen was unsorted PBMCs, collected 1.1 years before starting antiretroviral therapy. These receptors were taken from a woman in her twenties or thirties with HIV.

The chain joins TRBV9 to TRBJ2-3; TRBD2 aligns across 10 bases. J was trimmed by 6 bases and V by 0 bases; bases with no gene match: 7. The CDR3 has 16 amino acids. The germline V gene encodes CDR1 SGDLS and CDR2 YYNGEE. The CDR3 loop is CASSVEPAGGLDTQYF. CDR3 in DNA: TGTGCCAGCAGCGTAGAACCAGCGGGGGGGCTTGATACGCAGTATTTT.

CDR3 in amino acids: CAWSDRGSLFF. The CDR3 nucleotides are TGTGCCTGGAGCGACAGGGGAAGTCTGTTTTTT. The chain couples TRBV30 to TRBJ2-2; 8 bases agree with TRBD1. There are 11 residues in the CDR3. With V trimmed by 3 bases and J by 14 bases, 5 bases remained unmatched. Germline V gene lookup returns CDR1 GTSNPN and CDR2 SVGIG (reference sequence).

V and J are TRBV6-1 and TRBJ1-2; D might be TRBD1 (6 bases). The germline V gene has CDR1 MNHNS and CDR2 SASEGT. This CDR3 is 15 amino acids long. V was trimmed by 10 bases and J by 4 bases, leaving 22 bases between them. CDR3 in amino acids: CATINVGGLPYGYTF. Here the CDR3 DNA reads TGTGCCACCATAAACGTGGGGGGCCTCCCCTATGGCTACACCTTC.

The chain couples TRBV2 to TRBJ2-1, with D tentatively TRBD1 (5 bases). CDR1 is SNHLY, CDR2 FYNNEI, per germline. The CDR3 runs to 13 residues. Trimming took 4 bases from V and 7 from J, leaving 11 bases between them. The CDR3 spells CASSGTPHNEQFF. CDR3 coding DNA: TGTGCCAGCAGTGGGACACCCCATAATGAGCAGTTCTTC.

This clone is a singleton in its sample. The V gene is TRBV2, the J gene TRBJ2-3, with D tentatively TRBD1 (5 bases). The CDR3 is 14 residues long. The V end was cut by 2 bases, the J end by 2 bases, with 8 bases between. Germline V gene lookup returns CDR1 SNHLY and CDR2 FYNNEI. CDR3 sequence (DNA): TGTGCCAGCAGTGAAAGGACATACACAGATACGCAGTATTTT. Protein sequence: CASSERTYTDTQYF.

This clone was seen just once. The chain uses TRBV6-1 and TRBJ2-7; 7 nucleotides agree with TRBD1. V was pared by 7 bases and J by 4 bases, with 10 bases of the junction left unmatched. This CDR3 spans 14 amino acids. The germline V gene has CDR1 MNHNS and CDR2 SASEGT. Written as DNA, the CDR3 is TGTGCCAGCACCCCCCGGACAGGTTATTACGAGCAGTACGTC. Protein: CASTPRTGYYEQYV.

This clone was detected only once. V gene TRBV6-6 combines with J gene TRBJ2-3, with TRBD2 matching over 15 bases. The CDR3 length is 16 residues. J lost 4 bases, V lost 5 bases, and 4 bases had no gene match. Per germline, CDR1 MNHNY and CDR2 SVGAGI (reference sequence). CDR3 DNA: TGTGCCAGCAGTACGGGACTAGCGGGGGGTCCAGATACGCAGTATTTT. This gives the protein CASSTGLAGGPDTQYF.

The CDR3 spells CASSYSSSPLHF. The CDR3 region has the DNA TGTGCCAGCAGTTACTCGTCCTCACCCCTCCACTTT. The chain couples TRBV6-5 to TRBJ1-6; D is uncertain. From germline, CDR1 is MNHEY and CDR2 SVGAGI. The CDR3 has 12 amino acids. The V end lost 0 bases, the J end lost 10 bases, and 4 bases lay between the germline ends.

This chain links TRBV11-2 with TRBJ2-7; D is undetermined. This CDR3 contains 12 residues. Trimming shortened V by 5 bases and J by 5 bases, and 10 bases separated the two germline ends. Germline V gene lookup returns CDR1 SGHAT and CDR2 FQNNGV. CDR3 sequence (DNA): TGTGCCAGCAGCGTCCTGGCCCACGAGCAGTACTTC. The encoded protein is CASSVLAHEQYF.

The V gene is TRBV6-5, the J gene TRBJ2-5; TRBD2 matches at 13 bases. The CDR3 length is 16 residues. V shed 1 base and J 3 bases; nucleotides not matched to a gene: 2. CDR1 and CDR2 (germline): MNHEY, SVGAGI. DNA for the CDR3: TGTGCCAGCAGTTACTGGGGACTAGCGGGAAAAGAGACCCAGTACTTC. It translates to CASSYWGLAGKETQYF.